A single T cell receptor beta chain is shown here with its context. This sample is part of a study of blood T cell repertoires in COVID-19. Original processing notes: For nucleated cells, counts were estimated from reference gene primer amplification. Assay used: immunoSEQ multiplex PCR; TCRdb lists only in-frame clones, some missing. The V and J calls and clone size come from that table; D and trimming were worked out from the DNA. The table lists more than 95,000 clones, about 85% of them singletons. There are 15 residues in the CDR3. The trim removed 4 bases at V and 4 bases at J, leaving 4 bases unmatched. Germline CDR1 reads SGDLS; CDR2 reads YYNGEE.

The sample taken for sequencing was peripheral blood. The clonotype comes from a human donor in a cohort sampled during active COVID-19. The V and J genes are TRBV9 and TRBJ2-2, with 10 bases identical to TRBD2. The CDR3 sequence is CASSPTSGTTGELFF. The CDR3 DNA reads as TGTGCCAGCAGCCCAACTAGCGGGACCACCGGGGAGCTGTTTTTT.